The 14 T cell receptor beta chains below all came from one sample that was sequenced in a study of cytomegalovirus exposure and HLA in healthy donors. Repertoires were generated with immunoSEQ multiplex PCR, while TCRdb's copy carries only in-frame clones and drops some. This table holds roughly 250,000 clones, roughly 86% found once. The sample comprised PBMCs. Source of these receptors: a woman aged 25 to 45 in good health and CMV-seropositive.

The rearrangement links TRBV7-9 to TRBJ1-4; maybe TRBD1 (5 bases). CDR3 length equals 16 residues. Germline V lookup: CDR1 SEHNR, CDR2 FQNEAQ (reference sequence). Between the trimmed V and J ends, which lost 0 bases and 4 bases, there was a span of 12 bases. The CDR3 protein is CASSLAGRVDNEKLFF. Written as DNA, the CDR3 is TGTGCCAGCAGCTTAGCGGGCAGGGTGGATAATGAAAAACTGTTTTTT.

This rearrangement joins TRBV7-9 to TRBJ1-2; 9 positions agree with TRBD1. The junction had 7 bases not matched to a gene; V was cut back by 4 bases and J by 4 bases. CDR1 is SEHNR, CDR2 FQNEAQ, per germline (reference sequence). The length of the CDR3 is 15 residues. The CDR3: CASSSYRGPSYGYTF. CDR3 in DNA: TGTGCCAGCAGCTCATACAGGGGGCCGAGCTATGGCTACACCTTC.

V gene TRBV5-1 combines with J gene TRBJ2-7, with 9 bases aligning to TRBD2. From germline, CDR1 is SGHRS and CDR2 YFSETQ. This CDR3 comprises 15 residues. Trimming cost V 2 bases and J 4 bases; bases outside gene matches: 7. The CDR3 nucleotides are TGCGCCAGCAGCTTCTTAGCGGGAGAACAGTACGAGCAGTACTTC. Its protein is CASSFLAGEQYEQYF.

This chain links TRBV5-1 with TRBJ1-1, with D possibly TRBD1 on 6 matching bases. This CDR3 contains 14 residues. V lost 6 bases and J lost 1, with 13 bases in between. CDR1 and CDR2 (germline): SGHRS, YFSETQ. As DNA, the CDR3 is TGCGCCAGCACCACAGGGCGAGGGAACACTGAAGCTTTCTTT. Protein: CASTTGRGNTEAFF.

V gene TRBV5-4 combines with J gene TRBJ1-1, with D possibly TRBD1 on 5 matching bases. Per the germline V gene, CDR1 is SGHNT and CDR2 is YYREEE (reference sequence). The V and J ends lost 6 bases and 0 bases respectively, with 6 bases between them. The CDR3 runs to 12 residues. The CDR3 here is CASKGVNTEAFF. The CDR3 bases are TGTGCCAGCAAAGGGGTGAACACTGAAGCTTTCTTT.

This clone was recorded once. V usage is TRBV7-8 and J usage is TRBJ2-1; D gene unclear. The CDR3 is 12 amino acids. Germline CDR1 is SGHVS and CDR2 is FQNEAQ. Trimming left V 4 bases short and J 8 bases short, with 9 bases between. Here the CDR3 reads CASSSLSHEQFF. CDR3 nucleotides: TGTGCCAGCAGCTCCCTCTCCCATGAGCAGTTCTTC.

The chain has TRBV30 and TRBJ2-2; a weak D match, TRBD2 (5 bases). The ends were cut back, 0 bases at V and 7 bases at J, with 18 bases in the middle. The CDR3 spans 16 residues. Germline V gene lookup returns CDR1 GTSNPN and CDR2 SVGIG (reference sequence). The CDR3, as DNA: TGTGCCTGGAGTGTACTCCCGGGGTCGACTTTCGGGGAGCTGTTTTTT. It codes for CAWSVLPGSTFGELFF. Together with reference TRBV30 and TRBJ2-2, the CDR3 gives the full variable domain: SQTIHQWPATLVQPVGSPLSLECTVEGTSNPNLYWYRQAAGRGLQLLFYSVGIGQISSEVPQNLSASRPQDRQFILSSKKLLLSDSGFYLCAWSVLPGSTFGELFFGEGSRLTVL.

This clone was seen a single time. This rearrangement joins TRBV15 to TRBJ2-7; D ambiguous. Germline V gene data show CDR1 as LNHNV and CDR2 as YYDKDF (reference sequence). The CDR3 extends over 15 amino acids. V gave up 0 bases and J gave up 7 bases, with 16 bases separating them. CDR3 sequence reads: CATSREIGEISEQYF. The CDR3 DNA sequence: TGTGCCACCAGCAGAGAAATAGGAGAAATTTCGGAGCAGTACTTC.

This clone was observed a single time. The chain uses TRBV2 and TRBJ1-4, with unresolved D. CDR3 length equals 13 residues. The germline CDR1 and CDR2 sequences are SNHLY and FYNNEI. Trimming shortened V by 4 bases and J by 7 bases, and 10 bases separated the two germline ends. CDR3 sequence reads: CASSVVGGEKLFF. The CDR3 region has the DNA TGTGCCAGCAGTGTGGTAGGAGGTGAAAAACTGTTTTTT.

The rearrangement joins TRBV29-1 to TRBJ2-7; D is unclear. CDR3 length: 13 residues. Germline lookup yields CDR1 SQVTM and CDR2 ANQGSEA. The ends were cut back, 7 bases at V and 4 bases at J, with 17 bases in the middle. CDR3 sequence: CSASSPPLYEQYF. The CDR3 coding sequence is TGCAGCGCCTCCTCCCCCCCTTTATACGAGCAGTACTTC.

The genes are TRBV7-9 and TRBJ2-4; maybe TRBD2 (6 bases). Looked up from germline, CDR1 is SEHNR and CDR2 is FQNEAQ (reference sequence). This CDR3 is 14 amino acids long. Between the trimmed V and J ends, which lost 8 bases and 5 bases, there was a span of 16 bases. The CDR3 spells CASEIRGGENIQYF. CDR3 nucleotide sequence: TGTGCCAGCGAGATCCGGGGAGGCGAAAACATTCAGTACTTC. Drawing the rest from reference TRBV7-9 and TRBJ2-4, the complete variable domain is DTGVSQNPRHKITKRGQNVTFRCDPISEHNRLYWYRQTLGQGPEFLTYFQNEAQLEKSRLLSDRFSAERPKGSFSTLEIQRTEQGDSAMYLCASEIRGGENIQYFGAGTRLSVL.

The chain employs TRBV29-1 and TRBJ2-2; D may be TRBD2 (5 bases). Per germline, CDR1 SQVTM and CDR2 ANQGSEA. V was pared by 0 bases and J by 6 bases, with 8 bases between. The CDR3 consists of 13 residues. Here the CDR3 reads CSVEDRGSGELFF. CDR3 DNA sequence: TGCAGCGTTGAAGATCGAGGGTCCGGGGAGCTGTTTTTT.

This chain links TRBV10-3 with TRBJ2-5; D perhaps matches TRBD1 (6 bases). This CDR3 region has 14 residues. V was trimmed by 4 bases and J by 2 bases, leaving 11 bases between them. Germline loops: CDR1 ENHRY, CDR2 SYGVKD. The CDR3 is CAISGSGTQETQYF. The CDR3 nucleotides read TGTGCCATCAGTGGATCTGGGACACAAGAGACCCAGTACTTC.

About this clone itself: At one end, the junction sequence differs from germline, possibly due to a read error. The chain links TRBV10-3 to TRBJ2-1, with D perhaps matching TRBD1 (5 bases). The germline gives CDR1 ENHRY, CDR2 SYGVKD. The CDR3 is made up of 15 amino acids. CDR3 coding DNA: TGTGCCATCAGGGAGTACCAGGGTGAGGTCAATGAGCAGTTCTTC. Its protein is CAIREYQGEVNEQFF.